This passage covers 22 T cell receptor beta chains from one sample sequenced in a study of human T cells and chemical hapten exposure. Time point indicated: patch test 3, about 24 weeks after DPC sensitization. Treatment reported: therapeutic diphenylcyclopropenone sensitization with weekly scalp DPC. TCRdb ran MiXCR on the RACE reads and lists one entry per CDR3 protein. The data hold some 110,000 distinct CDR3 sequences, with about 10% observed a single time. Sequencing used whole blood, obtained in connection with sensitization to the hapten diphenylcyclopropenone (DPC). The receptors derive from a woman in her fifties or sixties with alopecia areata. Some clones in this sample may be carry-over from other donors' samples.

This clonotype was detected only a few times. J is TRBJ2-1 and V is TRBV20-1; 7 nucleotides agree with TRBD1. In germline, CDR1 is DFQATT, CDR2 SNEGSKA (reference sequence). V shed 2 bases and J 5 bases; nucleotides not matched to a gene: 3. The CDR3 totals 13 residues. Here the CDR3 DNA reads TGCAGTGCTAGATCGGGACAGAACAATGAGCAGTTCTTC. Translating it yields CSARSGQNNEQFF.

This clonotype was detected a few times. The V call is TRBV29-1, the J call TRBJ2-5; TRBD2 is a possible D gene (5 bases). This CDR3 has 15 amino acids. Trimming pared 5 bases from V and 2 bases from J, leaving 18 bases between. The germline gives CDR1 SQVTM, CDR2 ANQGSEA. The CDR3 loop reads CSVIEVYRGQETQYF. The CDR3 DNA sequence: TGCAGCGTTATTGAGGTTTATCGAGGGCAAGAGACCCAGTACTTC. The variable domain in full, completed from reference TRBV29-1 and TRBJ2-5, reads SAVISQKPSRDICQRGTSLTIQCQVDSQVTMMFWYRQQPGQSLTLIATANQGSEATYESGFVIDKFPISRPNLTFSTLTVSNMSPEDSSIYLCSVIEVYRGQETQYFGPGTRLLVL.

The CDR3 protein is CASKNREANTEAFF. The CDR3 DNA reads as TGTGCCAGCAAGAATAGGGAGGCGAACACTGAAGCTTTCTTT. This chain uses TRBV6-2 or TRBV6-3 with TRBJ1-1; no clear D gene. The CDR3 sequence is 14 residues long. Germline V lookup: CDR1 MNHEY, CDR2 SVGEGT. Trimming pared 7 bases from V and 1 base from J, leaving 13 bases between.

This clonotype was counted between two and nine times. This chain joins TRBV14 and TRBJ2-3; D possibly matches TRBD1 or TRBD2 (5 bases each). Trimming took off 4 bases at V and 2 bases at J, with 13 bases between the two ends. This CDR3 is built from 15 residues. CDR1 and CDR2 from the germline V gene are SGHDN and FVKESK. The chain's CDR3 is CASSLDRDLTDTQYF. As DNA, the CDR3 is TGTGCCAGCAGCCTAGACCGGGACCTCACAGATACGCAGTATTTT.

V usage is TRBV29-1 and J usage is TRBJ1-1; D not resolved. Trimming took off 6 bases at V and 7 bases at J, with 12 bases between the two ends. CDR3 length: 11 residues. CDR1 is SQVTM and CDR2 is ANQGSEA in the germline V gene. CDR3 sequence (DNA): TGCAGCGTCTCCAGGACGGGTGAAGCTTTCTTT. Translating it yields CSVSRTGEAFF.

CDR3 DNA: TGTGCCAGCAGTTATAACAGTATGAACACTGAAGCTTTCTTT. It translates to CASSYNSMNTEAFF. The J gene is TRBJ1-1, the V gene TRBV12-3 or TRBV12-4, with D uncertain. CDR3 size: 14 residues. V was cut by 4 bases and J by 0 bases, with 9 bases left in between.

This clonotype was counted between two and nine times. The rearrangement links TRBV18 to TRBJ1-5; D is uncertain. From germline, CDR1 is KGHSH and CDR2 LQKENI. Trimming pared 3 bases from V and 3 bases from J, leaving 9 bases between. The length of the CDR3 is 14 residues. The CDR3 protein is CASSPGLNNQPQHF. The CDR3 DNA is TGTGCCAGCTCACCCGGACTTAACAATCAGCCCCAGCATTTT. Combining the CDR3 with reference TRBV18 and TRBJ1-5 gives the whole variable domain NAGVMQNPRHLVRRRGQEARLRCSPMKGHSHVYWYRQLPEEGLKFMVYLQKENIIDESGMPKERFSAEFPKEGPSILRIQQVVRGDSAAYFCASSPGLNNQPQHFGDGTRLSIL.

The gene calls are TRBV5-5 and TRBJ1-2, with 9 bases matching TRBD1. J was trimmed by 6 bases and V by 1 base; bases with no gene match: 7. Germline V lookup: CDR1 SGHKS, CDR2 YYEKEE (reference sequence). The CDR3 consists of 15 residues. This chain's CDR3 is CASSLSTGGSDGYTF. The CDR3 nucleotides read TGTGCCAGCAGCTTGTCGACAGGGGGTTCTGATGGCTACACCTTC. Full variable domain (outside the CDR3, taken from reference TRBV5-5 and TRBJ1-2): DAGVTQSPTHLIKTRGQQVTLRCSPISGHKSVSWYQQVLGQGPQFIFQYYEKEERGRGNFPDRFSARQFPNYSSELNVNALLLGDSALYLCASSLSTGGSDGYTFGSGTRLTVV.

The table lists this clonotype with many counts. The chain joins TRBV6-5 to TRBJ2-3; 11 nucleotides agree with TRBD1. This CDR3 is 15 amino acids long. V lost 5 bases and J lost 4; bases outside the gene matches: 5. CDR1 is MNHEY, CDR2 SVGAGI, per germline. The CDR3 DNA is TGTGCCAGCAGTCCGGACAGGGGGCGAGCAGATACGCAGTATTTT. Its protein product is CASSPDRGRADTQYF.

This clonotype was detected many times. The chain is built from TRBV6-4 and TRBJ1-4; the D gene is possibly TRBD1 (5 bases). Trimming removed 8 bases at V and 0 bases at J, with 7 bases between. Germline values: CDR1 MRHNA, CDR2 SNTAGT. The CDR3 contains 13 residues. Here the CDR3 reads CASGGATNEKLFF. CDR3 in DNA: TGTGCCAGCGGGGGGGCAACTAATGAAAAACTGTTTTTT.

This clonotype turned up a few times. The rearrangement uses TRBV6-1 and TRBJ2-2, with TRBD2 identical over 8 bases. The J segment lost 4 bases and the V segment lost 7 bases, leaving 2 bases of the junction unmatched. The CDR3 consists of 13 residues. CDR1 and CDR2 (germline): MNHNS, SASEGT. The DNA for the CDR3 is TGTGCCAGCAAGCGGGGGCGCACCGGGGAGCTGTTTTTT. Amino acid sequence: CASKRGRTGELFF.

The chain links TRBV20-1 to TRBJ1-3; D ambiguous. The ends were cut back, 6 bases at V and 8 bases at J, with 8 bases in the middle. CDR3 length: 10 amino acids. Germline loops: CDR1 DFQATT, CDR2 SNEGSKA (reference sequence). The CDR3 here is CSAKSDTIYF. In DNA, the CDR3 is TGCAGTGCGAAGTCGGACACCATATATTTT.

This clonotype was seen a handful of times. The chain employs TRBV12-3 or TRBV12-4 and TRBJ2-4, with a possible D match to TRBD1 (6 bases). This CDR3 region has 14 residues. Trimming shortened V by 6 bases and J by 5 bases, and 14 bases separated the two germline ends. CDR3 region: CASRSTGIQNIQYF. The CDR3 region has the DNA TGTGCCAGCAGATCTACAGGGATCCAAAACATTCAGTACTTC.

There are many counts of this clonotype. Since the CDR3 does not end with the conserved phenylalanine or tryptophan, this likely comes from a read error. The V and J genes are TRBV29-1 and TRBJ1-5; D is uncertain. Trimming pared 6 bases from V and 0 bases from J, leaving 9 bases between. This CDR3 contains 13 residues. CDR1 is SQVTM, CDR2 ANQGSEA, per germline. The CDR3, as DNA: TGCAGCGTCCAGGAAAATAGCAATCAGCCCCAGCATTCT. Residues: CSVQENSNQPQHS.

The table lists this clonotype with many counts. This CDR3 is CASSVVSGHGNTIYF. DNA of the CDR3: TGTGCCAGCAGCGTAGTTTCAGGGCACGGAAACACCATATATTTT. The V and J genes are TRBV9 and TRBJ1-3; D might be TRBD1 (5 bases). Per germline, CDR1 SGDLS and CDR2 YYNGEE. V dropped 0 bases and J dropped 4 bases, with 11 bases sitting between them. The CDR3 covers 15 residues.

The J gene is TRBJ1-1, the V gene TRBV6-5; 8 bases fit TRBD1. Germline CDR1 and CDR2: MNHEY and SVGAGI. The CDR3 has 16 amino acids. J was trimmed by 5 bases and V by 4 bases; bases with no gene match: 12. The DNA of the CDR3 is TGTGCCAGCAGTTCCAGACAGGGGCTGGGGGTAACTGAAGCTTTCTTT. Translating gives CASSSRQGLGVTEAFF.

The rearrangement joins TRBV27 to TRBJ2-1; D is possibly TRBD2 (5 bases). From germline, CDR1 is MNHEY and CDR2 SMNVEV (reference sequence). Trimming removed 3 bases from V and 0 bases from J, with 9 bases in between. This CDR3 is built from 15 residues. In DNA, the CDR3 is TGTGCCAGCAGTTTTCCCGGGGTCTCCTACAATGAGCAGTTCTTC. It yields the protein CASSFPGVSYNEQFF.

This clonotype was seen a few times. V gene TRBV5-1 combines with J gene TRBJ1-1; D may be TRBD1 (5 bases). The CDR3 runs 14 residues. CDR1 and CDR2 (germline): SGHRS, YFSETQ. V lost 4 bases to trimming and J lost 1 base, with 11 bases between them. CDR3 region: CASSRGRANTEAFF. The CDR3 DNA reads TGCGCCAGCAGCCGCGGCAGGGCGAACACTGAAGCTTTCTTT.

The chain recombines TRBV29-1 with TRBJ2-3, with 11 bases that match TRBD2. Trimming took 6 bases from V and 5 from J; bases not matched to a gene: 10. CDR1 and CDR2 (germline): SQVTM, ANQGSEA. CDR3 size: 15 residues. In nucleotides, the CDR3 is TGCAGCGTGGAGACTAGCGGGATAAGTGGAGATACGCAGTATTTT. It yields the protein CSVETSGISGDTQYF.

This clonotype was seen more than once but under ten times. The V and J genes are TRBV5-4 and TRBJ2-1; unclear D gene. The V gene lost 2 bases and the J gene lost 5 bases, with 20 bases spanning the gap. The CDR3 length is 17 residues. The V gene's germline CDR1 is SGHNT and CDR2 YYREEE (reference sequence). The CDR3 is CASSLPLLPSKDNEQFF. CDR3 in DNA: TGTGCCAGCAGCTTACCCCTACTACCCTCGAAAGACAATGAGCAGTTCTTC.

The count of this clonotype is one. A much larger clone sits a single nucleotide away, making a read error possible. V usage is TRBV20-1 and J usage is TRBJ2-5, with D tentatively TRBD1 (6 bases). The CDR3 is made up of 12 amino acids. Germline loops: CDR1 DFQATT, CDR2 SNEGSKA (reference sequence). The CDR3 region is CSADRGQETQSF. As DNA, the CDR3 is TGCAGTGCTGACCGGGGACAAGAGACCCAGTCCTTC.

This sequence joins TRBV12-3 or TRBV12-4 and TRBJ2-1; possibly TRBD2 for D (6 bases). The V end was cut by 3 bases, the J end by 7 bases, with 7 bases between. The CDR3 covers 12 residues. This CDR3 reads CASSFGGNEQFF. The CDR3 nucleotides read TGTGCCAGCAGTTTCGGGGGAAATGAGCAGTTCTTC.